These 17 T cell receptor beta chains share one sample of origin, sequenced in a study of T-cell reconstitution after alpha-beta-depleted transplantation in children. Unique molecular identifiers were built into the TCRbeta library. TCRdb itself ran the PCR reads through MiXCR, one entry per CDR3 protein. Of approximately 980,000 distinct CDR3 sequences detected, 25% to 30% appear once; the ten largest clones hold 25% to 35%. Here the sequenced sample was PBMCs, mostly from graft donor cells, taken 360 days after TCRalphabeta/CD19-depleted stem cell transplant. Source of these receptors: a boy younger than two who had a stem cell transplant for SCID, so the T cells may come from the graft donor.

The CDR3 coding sequence is TGCGCCAGCAGCTTGAATGCCGACACCGGGGAGCTGTTTTTT. The encoded protein is CASSLNADTGELFF. V gene TRBV5-1 combines with J gene TRBJ2-2; D remains unclear. CDR3 length: 14 amino acids. Germline CDR1 and CDR2: SGHRS and YFSETQ. Deletions cut 1 base from V and 3 bases from J, with 7 bases between.

This chain connects TRBV7-8 to TRBJ1-1; tentative D call: TRBD1 (5 bases). Germline assignment: CDR1 SGHVS and CDR2 FQNEAQ. The germline V and J ends were trimmed by 2 bases and 0 bases, with 10 bases remaining between them. The CDR3 totals 15 residues. The CDR3, as DNA: TGTGCCAGCAGCTTAAAGGGGCTAATGAACACTGAAGCTTTCTTT. Its translation: CASSLKGLMNTEAFF. The entire variable domain, with the rest obtained from reference TRBV7-8 and TRBJ1-1, is as follows: GAGVSQSPRYKVAKRGQDVALRCDPISGHVSLFWYQQALGQGPEFLTYFQNEAQLDKSGLPSDRFFAERPEGSVSTLKIQRTQQEDSAVYLCASSLKGLMNTEAFFGQGTRLTVV.

This clonotype was seen a handful of times. The gene calls are TRBV27 and TRBJ2-3, with 10 bases matching TRBD2. Germline V gene lookup returns CDR1 MNHEY and CDR2 SMNVEV (reference sequence). The length of the CDR3 is 17 residues. Germline trimming cut 2 bases from V and 3 bases from J; bases unmatched to any gene: 8. The CDR3 DNA is TGTGCCAGCAGTTTAAGATTCGTACTAGCGGGGACAGATACGCAGTATTTT. Its translation is CASSLRFVLAGTDTQYF.

In its sample, this clonotype was seen a few times. The chain recombines TRBV4-1 with TRBJ1-2, with 7 bases that match TRBD1. From germline, CDR1 is MGHRA and CDR2 YSYEKL. The V segment lost 3 bases and the J segment 8 bases; nucleotides outside the gene matches: 12. The CDR3 totals 15 residues. Here the CDR3 DNA reads TGCGCCAGCAGCCACTTGGACAGGTCCCTTGTCGGCTACACCTTC. Protein product: CASSHLDRSLVGYTF.

This clonotype appeared a few times. V and J are TRBV2 and TRBJ2-1, with TRBD2 matching over 8 bases. CDR1 SNHLY and CDR2 FYNNEI come from the germline V gene. This CDR3 is built from 14 residues. The J segment lost 0 bases and the V segment lost 6 bases, leaving 1 base of the junction unmatched. CDR3 protein: CASSGGVSYNEQFF. CDR3 in DNA: TGTGCCAGCAGCGGGGGGGTCTCCTACAATGAGCAGTTCTTC.

This clonotype showed up just a few times. The chain has TRBV20-1 and TRBJ2-5; D uncertain. Trimming removed 3 bases from V and 1 base from J, with 9 bases in between. Germline V CDR1 and CDR2: DFQATT, SNEGSKA (reference sequence). This CDR3 has 13 amino acids. This CDR3 reads CSASRPPQETQYF. For the CDR3, the DNA is TGCAGTGCTAGTCGGCCACCCCAAGAGACCCAGTACTTC.

This clonotype was observed a few times. The rearrangement joins TRBV30 to TRBJ2-7, with a weak D call TRBD2 (6 bases). Germline CDR1 is GTSNPN and CDR2 is SVGIG (reference sequence). The CDR3 has 13 amino acids. The ends were cut back, 3 bases at V and 1 base at J, with 10 bases in the middle. CDR3 sequence (DNA): TGTGCCTGGAGAAAACTAGCTTCCTACGAGCAGTACTTC. Its translation is CAWRKLASYEQYF.

The sample holds a few counts of this clonotype. The rearrangement uses TRBV18 and TRBJ2-2; no clear D gene. V was clipped by 5 bases and J by 4 bases, with 11 bases between them. The CDR3 is 14 residues long. Germline values: CDR1 KGHSH, CDR2 LQKENI. CDR3 nucleotide sequence: TGTGCCAGCTCAGAAGTCACAGTCACCGGGGAGCTGTTTTTT. Its protein is CASSEVTVTGELFF.

This clonotype was counted between two and nine times. The V call is TRBV5-1, the J call TRBJ2-7, with D maybe TRBD1 (5 bases). V dropped 2 bases and J dropped 6 bases, with 15 bases sitting between them. The CDR3 is 14 residues long. Per the germline V gene, CDR1 is SGHRS and CDR2 is YFSETQ. The CDR3, as DNA: TGCGCCAGCAGCTTAGACCCACAGGTTAGCGAGCAGTACTTC. Protein: CASSLDPQVSEQYF.

The chain employs TRBV6-2 or TRBV6-3 and TRBJ2-7, with 7 bases that match TRBD2. This CDR3 region has 20 residues. Germline CDR1 reads MNHEY; CDR2 reads SVGEGT. Germline trimming cut 2 bases from V and 2 bases from J; bases unmatched to any gene: 21. The CDR3 sequence: CASSYRETRAEKRGPYEQYF. The CDR3 DNA follows: TGTGCCAGCAGTTACCGGGAAACACGGGCCGAGAAGCGGGGTCCCTACGAGCAGTACTTC.

This clonotype was counted between two and nine times. The V call is TRBV27, the J call TRBJ2-7; 8 nucleotides match TRBD2. This CDR3 spans 14 amino acids. CDR1 is MNHEY, CDR2 SMNVEV, per germline (reference sequence). V shed 7 bases and J 3 bases; nucleotides not matched to a gene: 8. The CDR3 loop is CASTRRGDYYEQYF. The CDR3 nucleotides are TGTGCCAGCACCAGGCGGGGGGATTACTACGAGCAGTACTTC.

In its sample, this clonotype was seen many times. The rearrangement uses TRBV7-2 and TRBJ2-3; D gene unclear. The CDR3 is 13 amino acids. Germline V lookup: CDR1 SGHTA, CDR2 FQGNSA. Trimming removed 8 bases from V and 1 base from J, with 10 bases in between. CDR3 nucleotide sequence: TGTGCCAGCCGCGCCACGGGCACAGATACGCAGTATTTT. The encoded protein is CASRATGTDTQYF.

The chain couples TRBV5-1 to TRBJ1-1, with 7 nucleotides matching TRBD1. After removal of 1 base from V and 3 bases from J, the junction contained 21 bases not matched to a gene. The CDR3 totals 20 residues. Germline loops: CDR1 SGHRS, CDR2 YFSETQ. DNA of the CDR3: TGCGCCAGCAGCTTGCCCTACGTCGGACAGGCGAAATGGCCCGACACTGAAGCTTTCTTT. Its translation is CASSLPYVGQAKWPDTEAFF.

This clonotype has only a few counts. The DNA for the CDR3 is TGCGCCAGCAGTCCTACATACACCGGGGAGCTGTTTTTT. It is translated as CASSPTYTGELFF. The gene calls are TRBV5-1 and TRBJ2-2; D is ambiguous. From germline, CDR1 is SGHRS and CDR2 YFSETQ. The CDR3 spans 13 residues. The ends were cut back, 5 bases at V and 3 bases at J, with 8 bases in the middle.

The chain recombines TRBV29-1 with TRBJ1-4; 10 nucleotides line up with TRBD1. This CDR3 has 16 residues. Germline trimming cut 7 bases from V and 8 bases from J; bases unmatched to any gene: 16. Germline lookup yields CDR1 SQVTM and CDR2 ANQGSEA. The CDR3 coding sequence is TGCAGCGCCGTGGGGACAGGGGCGAGCCCGCGGGAAAAACTGTTTTTT. Translating gives CSAVGTGASPREKLFF.

This sequence joins TRBV29-1 and TRBJ2-3; D gene uncertain. V was trimmed by 4 bases and J by 8 bases, leaving 7 bases between them. CDR1 is SQVTM, CDR2 ANQGSEA, per germline. The CDR3 contains 10 residues. CDR3 sequence reads: CSVVEFTQYF. In nucleotides, the CDR3 is TGCAGCGTTGTTGAATTTACGCAGTATTTT.

This clonotype has only one observation. This chain joins TRBV5-6 and TRBJ2-1; D is undetermined. CDR1 and CDR2 from the germline V gene are SGHDT and YYEEEE. V gave up 2 bases and J gave up 6 bases, with 24 bases separating them. This CDR3 spans 18 amino acids. The CDR3 here is CASSFLPPRSGYSNEQFF. DNA of the CDR3: TGTGCCAGCAGCTTCCTACCTCCCCGGTCGGGTTACAGCAATGAGCAGTTCTTC. The whole variable domain, remainder taken from reference TRBV5-6 and TRBJ2-1, is DAGVTQSPTHLIKTRGQQVTLRCSPKSGHDTVSWYQQALGQGPQFIFQYYEEEERQRGNFPDRFSGHQFPNYSSELNVNALLLGDSALYLCASSFLPPRSGYSNEQFFGPGTRLTVL.